This T cell receptor beta chain is drawn from a study of T cells in localized non-small cell lung cancer. Study observations and caveats: Adjacent lung exhibited a median of approximately 59 among the 100 most abundant tumor clones. A single tumor region was sequenced, leaving heterogeneity possible.

V lost 3 bases and J lost 5, with 14 bases in between. The CDR3 runs to 15 residues. Germline V gives CDR1 SGHRS, CDR2 YFSETQ. TCRdb's copy holds only in-frame clones and misses some; the assay was immunoSEQ multiplex PCR. Here the sample spans about 53,000 clones, 65% to 85% being singletons. Concerning this clone: The antigen is unknown.

This specimen consisted of peripheral blood mononuclear cells, obtained before any cancer treatment. The chain joins TRBV5-1 to TRBJ2-2, with D tentatively TRBD1 (6 bases). This TCR derives from a man aged 35-75 years with stage III lung adenocarcinoma. The CDR3 loop is CASSSQGHETGELFF. The DNA of the CDR3 is TGCGCCAGCAGCTCCCAGGGGCACGAAACCGGGGAGCTGTTTTTT.